These T cell receptor beta chains were read from a single sample in a study of blood T cell repertoires in COVID-19. Repertoires were generated with immunoSEQ multiplex PCR, while TCRdb's copy carries only in-frame clones and drops some. In the table there are around 500,000 clones, about 85% of which are singletons. The sample consisted of PBMCs or T cells enriched from blood (not recorded which). These receptors were obtained from a woman aged 60 to 75 who had recovered from COVID-19. The CDR3 runs from the conserved cysteine through the conserved F or W. D genes are given only for firm matches. The size of a clone is reported for some rows only, either as once, few or many, or as a class for expanded clones.

V	D	size	J	DNA	CDR3
TRBV10-3	TRBD1	.	TRBJ1-5	TGTGCCATCAGCTCGGGACAGGGTGGCAATCAGCCCCAGCATTTT	CAISSGQGGNQPQHF
TRBV30	TRBD1	.	TRBJ1-5	TGTGCCTGGAGCCGGGACAGGGGCTTCCTTTTCAATCAGCCCCAGCATTTT	CAWSRDRGFLFNQPQHF
TRBV5-1	TRBD1	few	TRBJ2-1	TGCGCCAGCAGCTTGGCCGGGACAGTGTACAATGAGCAGTTCTTC	CASSLAGTVYNEQFF
TRBV9	.	.	TRBJ2-5	TGTGCCAGCAACCTTGGACAGCCTGGAGAGACCCAGTACTTC	CASNLGQPGETQYF
TRBV6-5	TRBD1	.	TRBJ2-3	TGTGCCAGCAACAGGGGGGACTTCACAGATACGCAGTATTTT	CASNRGDFTDTQYF
TRBV19	.	.	TRBJ1-1	TGTGCCAGTAGTATCGGGAGAGTGAACACTGAAGCTTTCTTT	CASSIGRVNTEAFF
TRBV12-3/TRBV12-4	TRBD2	few	TRBJ2-1	TGTGCCAGCAGTTTGCCAGCGGGGGCGGAGCAGTTCTTC	CASSLPAGAEQFF
TRBV4-1	TRBD1	.	TRBJ1-1	TGCGCCAGCAGCCAAGAAACAGGGGGGAACACTGAAGCTTTCTTT	CASSQETGGNTEAFF
TRBV2	TRBD1	few	TRBJ1-2	TGTGCCAGCAGTGAAGCAGGGACAGGGGGCTATGGCTACACCTTC	CASSEAGTGGYGYTF
TRBV5-1	TRBD1	.	TRBJ1-1	TGCGCCAGCAGCTGGGGACAGTTGAACACTGAAGCTTTCTTT	CASSWGQLNTEAFF
TRBV3-1/TRBV3-2	TRBD1	few	TRBJ2-2	TGTGCCAGCAGCCCGACAGGGCCCGGGGAGCTGTTTTTT	CASSPTGPGELFF
TRBV18	TRBD1	.	TRBJ1-1	TGTGCCAGCTCGCCCTCCGGGACAGCGAACACTGAAGCTTTCTTT	CASSPSGTANTEAFF
TRBV24-1	.	.	TRBJ2-7	TGTGCCACCAGTAACAGCTACGAGCAGTACTTC	CATSNSYEQYF
TRBV10-3	.	.	TRBJ1-1	TGTGCCATCAGTGGGGCCAACACTGAAGCTTTCTTT	CAISGANTEAFF
TRBV6-5	TRBD1	.	TRBJ1-2	TGTGCCAGCAGTTACGTACCCGGACAGGGAGGGGGCTACACCTTC	CASSYVPGQGGGYTF
TRBV2	.	once	TRBJ1-1	TGTGCCAGCAGTGAAGTTCCGACTGAAGCTTTCTTT	CASSEVPTEAFF
TRBV4-1	TRBD2	.	TRBJ2-3	TGCGCCAGCAGCCAACCTCCGGGACTAGCTCTCGCAGATACGCAGTATTTT	CASSQPPGLALADTQYF
TRBV6-5	TRBD1	.	TRBJ2-2	TGTGCCAGCAGTTCCGAGGACAGGTTTGACGGGGAGCTGTTTTTT	CASSSEDRFDGELFF
TRBV28	TRBD1	few	TRBJ1-4	TGTGCCAGCAGTGAGGGACAGGGTACTGGAAAACTGTTTTTT	CASSEGQGTGKLFF
TRBV25-1	.	.	TRBJ2-1	TGTGCCAGCAGTGAAACTTTTTGGAATGAGCAGTTCTTC	CASSETFWNEQFF
TRBV15	.	.	TRBJ2-3	TGTGCCACCAGCAGTTGGGAAAGCGGGGATACGCAGTATTTT	CATSSWESGDTQYF
TRBV27	TRBD1	once	TRBJ2-1	TGTGCCAGCAGCTCCACAGACAGGGGGCGGAATGAGCAGTTCTTC	CASSSTDRGRNEQFF
TRBV7-6	.	.	TRBJ2-2	TGTGCCAGCAGCTTAACAGGACAGATTTACACCGGGGAGCTGTTTTTT	CASSLTGQIYTGELFF
TRBV3-1/TRBV3-2	TRBD1	.	TRBJ1-1	TGTGCCAGCAGCGAGAGGACAGGGGGCGAAGAGACTGAAGCTTTCTTT	CASSERTGGEETEAFF
TRBV2	.	once	TRBJ1-6	TGTGCCAGCAGTGAAGAGGTGGGGAGCTCCTATAATTCACCCCTCCACTTT	CASSEEVGSSYNSPLHF
TRBV30	TRBD1	.	TRBJ1-4	TGTGCCTGGAAACCCAGGGACAGGGGGCAAACTAATGAAAAACTGTTTTTT	CAWKPRDRGQTNEKLFF
TRBV24-1	.	.	TRBJ2-3	TGTGCCACCGGGACTTCCACAGATACGCAGTATTTT	CATGTSTDTQYF
TRBV7-2	.	.	TRBJ1-5	TGTGCCAGCAGCCCACTGGGGGCAGGATCGGATCAGCCCCAGCATTTT	CASSPLGAGSDQPQHF
TRBV19	TRBD1	.	TRBJ2-1	TGTGCCAGTAGTATAATCGGGACAGGGGGTCGGAATGAGCAGTTCTTC	CASSIIGTGGRNEQFF
TRBV25-1	.	few	TRBJ1-1	TGTGCCAGCAGGACCTATGGGAGGGGCCGGGACACTGAAGCTTTCTTT	CASRTYGRGRDTEAFF
TRBV18	.	.	TRBJ2-3	TGTGCCAGCTCACTACAGGGTATTCCACTCACAGATACGCAGTATTTT	CASSLQGIPLTDTQYF
TRBV2	TRBD2	.	TRBJ2-7	TGTGCCAGCCAAGCGGGGCTGGCTTCCTACGAGCAGTACTTC	CASQAGLASYEQYF
TRBV2	.	.	TRBJ1-5	TGTGCCAGCAGTGAACCTTATCAGCCCCAGCATTTT	CASSEPYQPQHF
TRBV12-5	.	.	TRBJ2-5	TGTGCTAGTGGTTTGGTAGGTGATGGGCGGGTGGCACCGGAGACCCAGTACTTC	CASGLVGDGRVAPETQYF